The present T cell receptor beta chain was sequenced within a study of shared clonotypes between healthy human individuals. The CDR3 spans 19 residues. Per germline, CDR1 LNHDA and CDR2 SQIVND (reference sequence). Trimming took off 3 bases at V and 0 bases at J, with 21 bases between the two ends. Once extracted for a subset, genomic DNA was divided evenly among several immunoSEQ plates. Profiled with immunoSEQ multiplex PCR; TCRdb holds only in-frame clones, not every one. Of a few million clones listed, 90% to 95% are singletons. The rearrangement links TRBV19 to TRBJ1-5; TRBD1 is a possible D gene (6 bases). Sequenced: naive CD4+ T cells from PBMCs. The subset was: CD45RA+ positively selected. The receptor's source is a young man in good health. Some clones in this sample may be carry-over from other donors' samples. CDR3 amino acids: CASSIVGRGQRHSNQPQHF. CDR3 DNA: TGTGCCAGTAGTATCGTAGGCAGGGGCCAAAGACATAGCAATCAGCCCCAGCATTTT.